Presented here are 24 T cell receptor beta chains from one specimen sequenced in a study of response to subunit inactivated influenza vaccine. In TCRdb, the RT-PCR reads were re-called with MiXCR into one record per CDR3 protein. The sample records more than 600,000 distinct CDR3 sequences, around a sixth being singletons. This sample comprised PBMCs from blood, obtained around 5 days after vaccination. The source of these receptors is a middle-aged man who received an inactivated influenza vaccine.

This chain links TRBV5-5 with TRBJ2-2; tentative D call: TRBD1 (5 bases). From germline, CDR1 is SGHKS and CDR2 YYEKEE (reference sequence). V was shortened by 5 bases and J by 4 bases, with 24 bases between the two germline ends. The CDR3 consists of 18 residues. CDR3 in amino acids: CASRLDTFSVPGTGELFF. The CDR3 DNA reads TGTGCCAGCAGACTGGACACGTTTTCCGTTCCTGGCACCGGGGAGCTGTTTTTT. Variable domain in full (rest from reference TRBV5-5 and TRBJ2-2): DAGVTQSPTHLIKTRGQQVTLRCSPISGHKSVSWYQQVLGQGPQFIFQYYEKEERGRGNFPDRFSARQFPNYSSELNVNALLLGDSALYLCASRLDTFSVPGTGELFFGEGSRLTVL.

The V gene is TRBV20-1, the J gene TRBJ2-2, with D perhaps TRBD1 (6 bases). There are 15 residues in the CDR3. CDR1 DFQATT and CDR2 SNEGSKA come from the germline V gene (reference sequence). Trimming took off 2 bases at V and 1 base at J, with 11 bases between the two ends. CDR3 residues: CSARIQGMNTGELFF. The CDR3 region has the DNA TGCAGTGCTAGAATCCAGGGGATGAACACCGGGGAGCTGTTTTTT.

V and J are TRBV7-9 and TRBJ2-5; 7 bases fit TRBD1. The CDR3 totals 15 residues. Per the germline V gene, CDR1 is SEHNR and CDR2 is FQNEAQ (reference sequence). With 3 bases clipped from V and 5 bases from J, the junction kept 9 bases outside the gene matches. The CDR3 DNA reads as TGTGCCAGCAGCTTTCCGGGACAGTTTGTGGAGACCCAGTACTTC. It encodes CASSFPGQFVETQYF.

V and J are TRBV20-1 and TRBJ2-1, with D unclear. Germline V gene lookup returns CDR1 DFQATT and CDR2 SNEGSKA (reference sequence). V dropped 6 bases and J dropped 0 bases, with 18 bases sitting between them. This CDR3 has 16 amino acids. The CDR3 sequence is CSAPARRGSSYNEQFF. DNA for the CDR3: TGCAGTGCCCCAGCGAGAAGAGGCAGCTCCTACAATGAGCAGTTCTTC.

This clonotype turned up a few times. The chain joins TRBV6-5 to TRBJ2-3, with 8 bases aligning to TRBD1. The ends lost 0 bases at V and 1 base at J; junction bases unmatched: 6. Per the germline V gene, CDR1 is MNHEY and CDR2 is SVGAGI. The CDR3 runs 17 residues. The chain's CDR3 is CASSYSTPGQGTDTQYF. The CDR3 DNA is TGTGCCAGCAGTTACTCGACCCCGGGACAGGGCACAGATACGCAGTATTTT.

The gene calls are TRBV6-1 and TRBJ2-7, with 8 positions matching TRBD2. This CDR3 spans 13 amino acids. Trimming took 10 bases from V and 1 from J; bases not matched to a gene: 6. From germline, CDR1 is MNHNS and CDR2 SASEGT. For the CDR3, the DNA is TGTGCCACCAGCGGGAGTCGTTCCTACGAGCAGTACTTC. Protein product: CATSGSRSYEQYF.

This clonotype was seen a few times. This sequence joins TRBV6-1 and TRBJ1-4; no reliable D call. Germline loops: CDR1 MNHNS, CDR2 SASEGT. This CDR3 is 16 amino acids long. The V and J ends lost 6 bases and 4 bases respectively, with 18 bases between them. The CDR3 DNA reads TGTGCCAGCAGCCCTACTTGGAGGGCCCATAATGAAAAACTGTTTTTT. Its translation is CASSPTWRAHNEKLFF.

The chain combines TRBV6-5 with TRBJ1-1, with D possibly TRBD1 on 6 matching bases. Per the germline V gene, CDR1 is MNHEY and CDR2 is SVGAGI. The V end was cut by 2 bases, the J end by 3 bases, with 10 bases between. The CDR3 runs to 14 residues. The CDR3 here is CASSYAWGHTEAFF. DNA for the CDR3: TGTGCCAGCAGTTACGCCTGGGGGCACACTGAAGCTTTCTTT.

The chain has TRBV7-2 and TRBJ2-3, with 12 bases identical to TRBD2. Germline lookup yields CDR1 SGHTA and CDR2 FQGNSA. This CDR3 region has 16 residues. Germline trimming cut 2 bases from V and 4 bases from J; bases unmatched to any gene: 4. CDR3: CASSLWLAGGADTQYF. CDR3 nucleotide sequence: TGTGCCAGCAGCTTATGGCTAGCGGGAGGGGCAGATACGCAGTATTTT. Full variable domain (remainder filled in from reference TRBV7-2 and TRBJ2-3): GAGVSQSPSNKVTEKGKDVELRCDPISGHTALYWYRQSLGQGLEFLIYFQGNSAPDKSGLPSDRFSAERTGGSVSTLTIQRTQQEDSAVYLCASSLWLAGGADTQYFGPGTRLTVL.

The sample holds a few counts of this clonotype. The chain employs TRBV7-2 and TRBJ2-2; D is possibly TRBD2 (6 bases). Germline loops: CDR1 SGHTA, CDR2 FQGNSA. This CDR3 region has 14 residues. V lost 2 bases and J 6 bases, leaving 10 bases between the germline ends. This chain's CDR3 is CASSLYPGAGELFF. For the CDR3, the DNA is TGTGCCAGCAGCTTATACCCGGGAGCCGGGGAGCTGTTTTTT.

In its sample, this clonotype was seen a few times. This rearrangement joins TRBV20-1 to TRBJ2-3; D ambiguous. The V and J ends lost 0 bases and 4 bases respectively, with 8 bases between them. The germline gives CDR1 DFQATT, CDR2 SNEGSKA (reference sequence). The CDR3 contains 13 residues. CDR3 loop: CSARERSSDTQYF. The CDR3 DNA is TGCAGTGCTAGAGAGCGGAGCTCAGATACGCAGTATTTT.

V is TRBV27 and J is TRBJ2-5, with 9 bases lining up with TRBD2. CDR1 and CDR2 (germline): MNHEY, SMNVEV (reference sequence). The CDR3 has 19 amino acids. V lost 3 bases and J lost 5; bases outside the gene matches: 19. In DNA, the CDR3 is TGTGCCAGCAGTTTTTTTGGATTTAGCGGGAGCGGCCGTGGGGAGACCCAGTACTTC. Translating gives CASSFFGFSGSGRGETQYF.

The chain's CDR3 is CASSSSGLAGDHTGELFF. The CDR3, as DNA: TGTGCCAGCAGTTCCTCGGGACTAGCGGGGGACCACACCGGGGAGCTGTTTTTT. V is TRBV6-5 and J is TRBJ2-2; 14 positions match TRBD2. The germline gives CDR1 MNHEY, CDR2 SVGAGI. CDR3 size: 18 residues. V was pared by 4 bases and J by 3 bases, with 7 bases of the junction left unmatched.

This clonotype showed up just a few times. This chain connects TRBV12-3 or TRBV12-4 to TRBJ2-7, with D hard to call. The germline V and J ends were trimmed by 5 bases and 2 bases, with 19 bases remaining between them. CDR3 length equals 16 residues. The CDR3 loop is CASSRLGPSLTYEQYF. In nucleotides, the CDR3 is TGTGCCAGCAGTCGCTTGGGTCCCTCTTTAACCTACGAGCAGTACTTC.

The chain links TRBV10-3 to TRBJ2-1; D might be TRBD1 or TRBD2, each matching 7 bases. Germline assignment: CDR1 ENHRY and CDR2 SYGVKD. V lost 3 bases to trimming and J lost 7 bases, with 10 bases between them. There are 13 residues in the CDR3. The CDR3 loop reads CAISDQGGNEQFF. DNA for the CDR3: TGTGCCATCAGTGACCAGGGGGGGAATGAGCAGTTCTTC.

This chain uses TRBV7-2 with TRBJ2-3; 9 bases are a match to TRBD2. Germline lookup yields CDR1 SGHTA and CDR2 FQGNSA. CDR3 size: 17 residues. V shed 5 bases, J shed 4 bases, and the junction held 13 bases outside the gene matches. The CDR3 DNA reads TGTGCCAGCAGCCCAGCGATAGGCGGGAGGGCTGCAGATACGCAGTATTTT. This sequence encodes CASSPAIGGRAADTQYF.

This chain connects TRBV7-9 to TRBJ2-3; TRBD2 agrees at 12 bases. This CDR3 spans 16 amino acids. Germline V lookup: CDR1 SEHNR, CDR2 FQNEAQ (reference sequence). Germline trimming cut 4 bases from V and 3 bases from J; bases unmatched to any gene: 5. This chain's CDR3 is CASSSRLAGVTDTQYF. Written as DNA, the CDR3 is TGTGCCAGCAGCTCCCGACTAGCGGGAGTGACAGATACGCAGTATTTT.

The table lists this clonotype with a few counts. V usage is TRBV7-2 and J usage is TRBJ2-7; 8 positions match TRBD2. This CDR3 has 15 amino acids. Germline trimming cut 10 bases from V and 3 bases from J; bases unmatched to any gene: 14. Per germline, CDR1 SGHTA and CDR2 FQGNSA. CDR3 amino acids: CATRLDAGGLYEQYF. As DNA, the CDR3 is TGTGCCACTAGGCTTGATGCGGGGGGTCTCTACGAGCAGTACTTC.

The table lists this clonotype with a few counts. The chain recombines TRBV30 with TRBJ2-1; D gene uncertain. The CDR3 totals 11 residues. Germline V gives CDR1 GTSNPN, CDR2 SVGIG (reference sequence). Between the trimmed V and J ends, which lost 2 bases and 9 bases, there was a span of 8 bases. The CDR3 protein is CAWSTPAEQFF. The CDR3, as DNA: TGTGCCTGGAGTACCCCGGCTGAGCAGTTCTTC.

This clonotype turned up a few times. V is TRBV29-1 and J is TRBJ2-5; the D is unclear. The CDR3 is made up of 12 amino acids. Germline V gives CDR1 SQVTM, CDR2 ANQGSEA. V lost 3 bases and J 1 base, leaving 6 bases between the germline ends. For the CDR3, the DNA is TGCAGCGTTGACCCGGTCCAAGAGACCCAGTACTTC. Amino acid sequence: CSVDPVQETQYF.

The V call is TRBV20-1, the J call TRBJ2-3; TRBD2 matches 9 bases. The CDR3 totals 15 residues. The V gene's germline CDR1 is DFQATT and CDR2 SNEGSKA (reference sequence). Trimming cost V 3 bases and J 4 bases; bases outside gene matches: 8. The CDR3 sequence: CSASPLAGNPDTQYF. DNA of the CDR3: TGCAGTGCTAGCCCCCTAGCGGGGAACCCAGATACGCAGTATTTT.

V usage is TRBV6-5 and J usage is TRBJ1-5, with a tentative D call TRBD1 (5 bases). Germline CDR1 and CDR2: MNHEY and SVGAGI. Trimming pared 3 bases from V and 4 bases from J, leaving 10 bases between. CDR3 length: 14 residues. CDR3 residues: CASSYDSWNQPQHF. The CDR3, as DNA: TGTGCCAGCAGTTATGACAGTTGGAATCAGCCCCAGCATTTT.

The V and J genes are TRBV5-6 and TRBJ2-3; TRBD2 might be the D (6 bases). V was shortened by 0 bases and J by 0 bases, with 17 bases between the two germline ends. The V gene's germline CDR1 is SGHDT and CDR2 YYEEEE. This CDR3 has 18 amino acids. CDR3 in amino acids: CASSLAGRGSLSTDTQYF. The CDR3 DNA is TGTGCCAGCAGCTTGGCGGGGCGGGGAAGCCTTAGCACAGATACGCAGTATTTT. The variable domain in full, completed from reference TRBV5-6 and TRBJ2-3, reads DAGVTQSPTHLIKTRGQQVTLRCSPKSGHDTVSWYQQALGQGPQFIFQYYEEEERQRGNFPDRFSGHQFPNYSSELNVNALLLGDSALYLCASSLAGRGSLSTDTQYFGPGTRLTVL.

This clonotype was found many times. At one end the junction does not follow the germline gene, possibly because of a read error. The chain recombines TRBV5-1 with TRBJ2-3; D ambiguous. The length of the CDR3 is 13 residues. Germline loops: CDR1 SGHRS, CDR2 YFSETQ. The CDR3 reads CASSSPGTDTQYF. For the CDR3, the DNA is TGTGCCAGCAGCTCCCCTGGCACAGATACGCAGTATTTT.